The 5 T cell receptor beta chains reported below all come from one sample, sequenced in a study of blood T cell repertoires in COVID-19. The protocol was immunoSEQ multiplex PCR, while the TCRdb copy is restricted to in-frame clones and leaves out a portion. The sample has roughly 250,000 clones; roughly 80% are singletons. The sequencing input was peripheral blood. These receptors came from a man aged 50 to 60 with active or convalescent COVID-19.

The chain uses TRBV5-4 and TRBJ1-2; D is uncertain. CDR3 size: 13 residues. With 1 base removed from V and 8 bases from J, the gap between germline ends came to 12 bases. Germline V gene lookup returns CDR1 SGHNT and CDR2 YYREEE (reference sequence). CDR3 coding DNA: TGTGCCAGCAGCTTGAGCAGGCTTGGGGGCTACACCTTC. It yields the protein CASSLSRLGGYTF.

In DNA form, the CDR3 reads TGTGCCACCAGCCCTGGGGGGGAGACGGTTCACGAGCAGTACTTC. Its translation is CATSPGGETVHEQYF. The chain has TRBV15 and TRBJ2-7; the match to TRBD2 covers 7 bases. Germline loops: CDR1 LNHNV, CDR2 YYDKDF (reference sequence). V dropped 5 bases and J dropped 5; count of bases not matched to a gene: 12. The CDR3 is made up of 15 amino acids.

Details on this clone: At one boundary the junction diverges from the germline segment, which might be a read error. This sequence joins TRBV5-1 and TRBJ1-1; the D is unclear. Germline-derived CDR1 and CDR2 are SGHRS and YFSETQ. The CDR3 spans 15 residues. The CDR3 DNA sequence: TGCGCCAGCAGCTTGGAGTCTCGAGGGAACGCTGAAGCTTTCTTT. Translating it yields CASSLESRGNAEAFF.

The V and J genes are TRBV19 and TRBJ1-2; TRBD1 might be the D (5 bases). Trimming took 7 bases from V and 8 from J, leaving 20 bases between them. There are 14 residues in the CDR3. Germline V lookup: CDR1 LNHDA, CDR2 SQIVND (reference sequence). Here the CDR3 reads CASIGRGSYRGYTF. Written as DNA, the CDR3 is TGTGCCAGTATTGGGCGGGGGAGCTATCGGGGCTACACCTTC.

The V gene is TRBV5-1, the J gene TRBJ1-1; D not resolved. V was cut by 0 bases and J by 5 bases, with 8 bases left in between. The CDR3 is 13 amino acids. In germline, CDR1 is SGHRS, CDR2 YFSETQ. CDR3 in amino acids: CASSLAQITEAFF. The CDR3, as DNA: TGCGCCAGCAGCTTGGCACAGATTACTGAAGCTTTCTTT. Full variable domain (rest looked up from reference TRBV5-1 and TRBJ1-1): KAGVTQTPRYLIKTRGQQVTLSCSPISGHRSVSWYQQTPGQGLQFLFEYFSETQRNKGNFPGRFSGRQFSNSRSEMNVSTLELGDSALYLCASSLAQITEAFFGQGTRLTVV.